This TCR beta chain is drawn from a study of cytomegalovirus exposure and HLA in healthy donors. Whole-study results and caveats: Most CMV-associated TCR beta chains were later found to appear HLA-restricted.

On this clone itself: Its antigen is not known.

The PCR contained 60 Vbeta and 13 Jbeta primers. Assay used: immunoSEQ multiplex PCR; TCRdb lists only in-frame clones, some missing. This sample has hundreds of thousands of clones, with 82% found just once. The germline CDR1 and CDR2 sequences are SGHAT and FQNNGV. V lost 5 bases, J lost 0 bases, and 5 bases stayed unmatched. The CDR3 extends over 15 amino acids. Input material: PBMCs. This chain joins TRBV11-2 and TRBJ2-7; the match to TRBD1 covers 9 bases. The TCR sequence derives from a woman aged 40 to 50 in good health and CMV-seronegative. CDR3 protein: CASSIGTGNSYEQYF. CDR3 sequence (DNA): TGTGCCAGCAGCATCGGGACAGGGAACTCCTACGAGCAGTACTTC.